Below, one T cell receptor beta chain is given with its context. This clone's antigen is unknown. No per-base quality is available; no much larger clone lies one base away. The sample originates from a study of cytomegalovirus exposure and HLA in healthy donors (dated by TCRdb to about 2017). In terms of the full investigation: An earlier analysis of approximately 590 of the donors reported more than 250 Gb of sequence data and 120 million or so unique TCR beta sequences from roughly 200 million T cells. An early release that covered fewer than 750 HLA-typed donors contained around 300 gigabases of sequencing data and approximately 85 million unique TCR sequences. Of the 300 to 400 genotyped donors, roughly 85% fell in the genetic ancestry cluster associated with self-reported Caucasian donors. The study aimed to test whether signatures of past pathogen exposure could be identified by cataloging public T cell receptors. Using immunosequencing, the study profiled T cell repertoires from 666 subjects and related those repertoires to cytomegalovirus serostatus. Along with the roughly 710-subject first cohort, a separate validation cohort of around 120 different subjects was used. To predict cytomegalovirus infection status, the study combined high-throughput TCR immunosequencing, statistical association of individual TCRs with disease status, and machine learning. A later analysis re-analyzed previously published TCR beta repertoires from about 600 donors and added high-resolution HLA genotyping to study TCR occurrence patterns. Rather than using new phenotypic data, the later analysis identified candidate immune exposures from TCR beta sequences and from how often those sequences occurred across donors. In an earlier analysis of roughly 600 of the donors, high-throughput TCR beta sequencing was used to judge whether each TCR beta V gene segment behaved as functional or pseudogenic. Donor age, sex, ethnicity and CMV serostatus were collected together with the repertoire data. A later genetic analysis took genome-wide SNP genotypes for about 55% of the 666 donors and used that subset as a discovery cohort. Every repertoire in the discovery cohort had been generated on one and the same sequencing platform. HLA typing included class I and class II loci at four-digit resolution. Typing coverage differed by locus: A, B, C, DRB1 and DQB1 were typed in roughly 629-630 donors, DQA1 in 500 to 550, DPA1 in some 570, and DPB1 in around 440. Five DR-DQ haplotypes were treated as single units for association and clustering because of strong linkage in the cohort. Among under 450 genotyped donors of the cohort, an average of around 240,000 unique TCR beta nucleotide sequences were sequenced per donor, roughly a sixth of them non-productive.

Libraries came from the immunoSEQ multiplex PCR assay. For the multiplex PCR, a mixture combining 60 forward primers for TCR Vbeta segments and 13 reverse primers for TCR Jbeta segments was used. A multiplex PCR assay on genomic DNA amplified the CDR3 region of rearranged TCR beta genes. Amplified TCR beta libraries were sequenced as 87-base-pair reads on the Illumina HiSeq System. Concerning the study's data processing: A later analysis counted 75 million to 100 million unique TCR beta chains across the 650 to 700 repertoires, and roughly 11 million of these chains were shared by at least two donors. A nearest-neighbor algorithm error-corrected the raw reads and collapsed the reads into unique sequences, merging closely related sequences to remove PCR and sequencing errors. To assign V, D and J gene segments, CDR3 sequences were aligned to IMGT reference sequences. For a sequence to be retained, at least a six-nucleotide match to both a V gene segment and a J gene segment was required. Rearrangements were called productive when the CDR3 lacked stop codons and stayed in frame with V and J; all others were non-productive. Following IMGT convention, CDR3 was defined as the stretch from the second conserved V-encoded cysteine up to the conserved J-encoded phenylalanine. The earlier analysis of fewer than 750 of the donors excluded sequences that lacked an unambiguous match to a single V gene segment. An earlier analysis of some 610 of the donors called V segments functional above 56.7% productive rearrangements and segregating when the between-donor standard deviation exceeded 5%. A statistical classification framework was built for diagnosing cytomegalovirus status from the catalog of TCR beta chain sequences. A later analysis assigned V and J genes by comparing TCR nucleotide sequences with IMGT/GENE-DB human TR gene sequences. Using the TCRdist pipeline, a later analysis assigned CDR3 sequences along with most-parsimonious VDJ recombination scenarios. In a later analysis, each TCR beta chain was defined by its CDR3 amino acid sequence together with its V-gene family, and reads lacking a unique V-gene family were excluded. To address suspected cross-contamination and a sequencing artifact, a later analysis removed a few hundred highly shared, low-generation-probability nucleotide sequences. A later analysis calculated a clonal expansion index for each public chain from normalized within-repertoire ranks of inferred template counts. In a later analysis, generation probabilities were computed using a VDJ recombination model fitted to out-of-frame rearrangements, and the results were checked against IGoR. In a later analysis, TCR-TCR, TCR-HLA and TCR-CMV co-occurrence was scored with hypergeometric tests, and a repertoire-size bias correction was applied to TCR pairs. In a later analysis, false discovery rates were estimated by permuting HLA or CMV assignments 20 times. In a later analysis, co-occurring TCRs were grouped using DBSCAN, with TCRdist sequence similarity added in when clustering inside HLA-allele-positive subsets. Co-occurrence clustering excluded repertoires with fewer than 30,000 or more than 120,000 public chains, plus five with anomalous nucleotide sharing. Held by TCRdb, this immuneACCESS table contains in-frame sequences only and omits some clones. Under half of the omission traces to an unresolved V gene where checked; the cause of the rest is unknown. D and trimming come from the DNA, and the V and J calls and clone size come from that table. The sample contains tens of thousands of clones, about two thirds of them found a single time. The leading ten clones occupy just under 20% of the sample.

The paper as a whole reports these results and caveats: A later genetic analysis associated a missense DCLRE1C variant with V-gene and J-gene trimming of TCR beta chains, and an independent cohort replicated the association. A group of highly shared sequence variants was considered likely to be a technical artifact of the sequencing pipeline. According to a later analysis, TCR association rates differed among HLA loci, with DRB1 alleles showing the most associated TCRs and HLA-C alleles showing the fewest. Strong co-occurrence of HLA alleles, especially DR and DQ, made assigning TCR associations to individual alleles difficult. A further reported finding was that TCR beta sequences accurately predicted the HLA-A and HLA-B alleles for most subjects in the first cohort. A total of fewer than 200 TCR beta chains were listed by the study as associated with cytomegalovirus. The classifier was reported to diagnose cytomegalovirus status with high specificity and sensitivity in both the original and validation cohorts. A later analysis found that most CMV-associated TCR beta chains appeared HLA-restricted, with HLA associations seemingly driven largely by CMV exposure. A few of the identified cytomegalovirus-associated TCR beta chains were confirmed in vitro to be specific for cytomegalovirus antigens. Sequencing depth was assumed to be roughly uniform across donors in the presence/absence analyses, though that assumption may not hold. Compared with equally common non-associated chains, HLA-associated TCR beta chains in a later analysis were more clonally expanded and had lower generation probabilities. At a false discovery rate of 0.05, a later analysis linked around 17,000 TCR beta sequences to specific HLA alleles. According to the authors, the approach could potentially be generalized to other disease states and immunological phenotypes. While some public TCRs were present in many individuals, most TCR sequences turned up only very rarely across donors. A later analysis reported that several top co-occurrence clusters appeared linked to parvovirus B19, influenza, CMV and Epstein-Barr virus. Because HLA typing was unavailable for some donors at each locus, only the typed subset was used in association tests. CMV serostatus was the only immune exposure information available for the cohort. Compared with the approximately 710-donor mean, donors in an Asian-associated ancestry cluster had fewer N-insertions in productive TCRs, according to a later genetic analysis. An earlier analysis of some 590 of the donors showed that most TCR beta V segments appeared in productive rearrangements either about 87% or about 30% of the time, which broadly matched IMGT annotations. Because the 87-base-pair reads could not distinguish some IMGT-functional V segments, including TRBV6-2 and TRBV6-3, those segments were excluded. Because counts were too low, some 17 rarely observed V segments, including chromosome 9 orphons, were left out of the earlier analysis of 500 to 750 of the donors. The cohort was sequenced for TCR beta chains only, and without alpha or paired-chain data the features that could be detected were limited. Linkage disequilibrium might explain the correlated functional status among segregating V segments, but an unknown experimental factor could not be ruled out.

The cohort was made up of hundreds of healthy bone marrow donors. Cohort members were all nominally healthy when sampled, although unrecorded immune exposures were likely present. The donor was CMV seropositive and was included in the group of 289 seropositive cohort members. A peripheral blood sample was provided by each donor, and peripheral blood mononuclear cells were used for TCR beta sequencing. The Qiagen DNeasy Blood Extraction Kit was used to extract genomic DNA from the blood cell samples. In the germline V gene, CDR1 corresponds to LGHNA and CDR2 to YSLEER. The CDR3 runs 18 amino acids, cysteine and phenylalanine included. Only the CDR3 part of the read is kept: 54 bases, read in frame from the first base. Relative to germline, V is 0 bases shorter and J is 3 bases shorter, with 15 bases between their ends.

The TCR originated in a woman aged 55 to 70 in good health and CMV-seropositive. Specimen: PBMCs. The chain uses TRBV4-3 and TRBJ1-6, and possibly TRBD1, on 6 matching bases. The DNA sequence is as follows: TGCGCCAGCAGCCAAGATCCCCAGGACAGATACTATAATTCACCCCTCCACTTT. It is translated as CASSQDPQDRYYNSPLHF.